The clone carrying this T cell receptor beta chain was counted many times. The sample comes from a study of T cell repertoires in cytomegalovirus infection. V shed 6 bases, J shed 0 bases, and the junction held 5 bases outside the gene matches. Germline V lookup: CDR1 SGHVS, CDR2 FQNEAQ. The CDR3 is 14 residues long. TCRdb used MiXCR to reprocess the reads, holding one entry per CDR3 protein. The sample consists of fewer than 550,000 distinct CDR3 sequences, 11% of them appearing once. This sequence joins TRBV7-8 and TRBJ2-7; 7 bases are shared with TRBD2. Specimen: PBMCs. The TCR sequence derives from a human donor in good health (CMV status not recorded). Some clones in this sample may be carry-over from other donors' samples. CDR3 sequence (DNA): TGTGCCAGCAGGGGGGAGCGGGGCTCCTACGAGCAGTACTTC. Amino acids: CASRGERGSYEQYF.